The TCR beta chain under discussion was sequenced for a study of T cells in Graves' hyperthyroidism and ophthalmopathy. Points from the study as a whole: Ophthalmopathy, as predicted by the model, came a median around 6 months after the prediction. Among thyroid clonotypes expanded above 0.001, most also appeared in blood.

The CDR3 regions of TCR beta were amplified from RNA transcripts. HTBI primers were employed in a first-round RT-PCR of the TCR CDR3. TCRdb re-derived calls from the multiplex PCR reads in MiXCR, one entry per CDR3 protein. The profile shows hundreds of thousands of distinct CDR3 sequences, 38% of them singletons. This clonotype was seen ten or more times. Its antigen is unknown. Those with hyperthyroidism were 18 to 65 years old, newly diagnosed, and ill for under 2 months. PBMCs came from 8.5 to 10 ml fresh peripheral blood. The CDR3 spans 14 residues. In germline, CDR1 is SQVTM, CDR2 ANQGSEA. Between the trimmed V and J ends, which lost 7 bases and 1 base, there was a span of 16 bases.

The V call is TRBV29-1, the J call TRBJ1-1; weak D call: TRBD1 (5 bases). The sequenced sample consisted of blood. The receptor's source is a young man with Graves' hyperthyroidism. CDR3 nucleotide sequence: TGCAGCGCAGCCGAGGGGCAGAGGAACACTGAAGCTTTCTTT. Translation gives CSAAEGQRNTEAFF.